This T cell receptor (beta chain) comes out of a study of OX40 agonist ivuxolimab in advanced cancers. Findings and limits, study-wide: At 0.1 to 3.0 mg/kg, clonal expansion of CD4+ and CD8+ blood T cells had occurred by week 6.

The table came from immunoSEQ multiplex PCR; TCRdb's copy has only in-frame clones and leaves some out. The data contain under 45,000 clones, roughly four fifths of them singletons. Germline V gene data show CDR1 as SGHRS and CDR2 as YFSETQ. The V end was cut by 7 bases, the J end by 1 base, with 8 bases between. CDR3 length: 12 amino acids. Note on this clone: Its antigen is not known.

No patient had autoimmune disease or received systemic immunosuppression. The input for sequencing was CD4+ or CD8+ T cells sorted from blood, taken in a trial of the OX40 agonist ivuxolimab. The rearrangement links TRBV5-1 to TRBJ1-1; D is uncertain. This TCR derives from an adult with an advanced solid tumor such as melanoma, head and neck, liver or kidney cancer. CDR3 bases: TGCGCCAGCGGGTACCAGAACACTGAAGCTTTCTTT. Translation: CASGYQNTEAFF. Full variable domain (missing parts from reference TRBV5-1 and TRBJ1-1): KAGVTQTPRYLIKTRGQQVTLSCSPISGHRSVSWYQQTPGQGLQFLFEYFSETQRNKGNFPGRFSGRQFSNSRSEMNVSTLELGDSALYLCASGYQNTEAFFGQGTRLTVV.